The sequence of this T cell receptor beta chain was determined in a study of blood T cell repertoires in COVID-19 (dated by TCRdb to 2018 to 2021). Context from the whole study: The collaborator samples originated in the United States, Italy and Spain and spanned the acute and convalescent phases of COVID-19. The prospective study material was composed of cDNA or gDNA derived from T cells, B-cell-depleted T cells, or PBMCs. Deeply sampled blood TCRbeta repertoires from subjects exposed to, actively infected with, or recovered from COVID-19 were included in the dataset. The repertoires were released in a freely available public database meant as a resource for research on the immune response to SARS-CoV-2. The samples were drawn from the first 160 participants of the ongoing ImmuneRACE study and from some 1,300 subjects provided by 6 global collaborators. The sample metadata nearly always contained a de-identified subject ID, COVID-19 status, age in years and sex. Where HLA class I and class II types were available, the types were taken from metadata supplied by the sample provider, not from assay-based typing.

At one collaborating source in Seattle, patients were enrolled during active infection and were followed longitudinally through the course of disease. Each collaborating institution followed its own protocols to collect whole blood in K2EDTA tubes. For TCRbeta analysis, collaborators shipped samples in one of three forms: frozen whole blood, isolated PBMCs, or DNA extracted from either of those sample types. The CDR3 spans 15 residues, from the cysteine through the phenylalanine. CDR3 DNA only is kept here, 45 bases in frame from base 1. The germline ends are 12 bases apart after V is trimmed by 0 bases and J by 4 bases. Sequences LGHDT (CDR1) and YNNKEL (CDR2) are obtained from the germline V gene (reference sequence). The immunoSEQ Assay, a bias-controlled multiplex PCR, was used to amplify TCRbeta CDR3 regions from genomic DNA. Turning to the authors' computational methods: The number of nucleated cells in each sample was estimated by amplification of reference gene primers within the assay. To quantify the absolute abundance of each unique TCRbeta CDR3 rearrangement, sequence reads were collapsed and filtered. For each sample, productive Simpson clonality was calculated as the square root of Simpson's diversity index across productive rearrangements. Not all clones reach the TCRdb copy of this immuneACCESS table, which keeps in-frame sequences only. Checked studies attribute under half of the gap to unresolved V genes and leave the rest unexplained. V, J and clone size reflect that table, while D and trimming were determined from the DNA. This sample comprises tens of thousands of clones, 80% to 90% of them detected only once. Around 28% of the sample goes to the ten largest clones.

This clone showed up just once. No cognate antigen has been identified for it. The sample holds no much larger clone one base away, and base qualities are not on file. Broad study findings and their caveats: Clinical and demographic metadata were provided uncurated, with the amount varying by source and participant.

The receptor was isolated from a woman older than 75 with COVID-19, enrolled during active disease. The chain uses TRBV3-1 (or the pseudogene TRBV3-2) and TRBJ1-2, with an unclear D gene assignment. Sequenced material: peripheral blood. The encoded CDR3 is CASSQERDNGYGYTF. At the DNA level, the sequence is TGTGCCAGCAGCCAAGAGCGGGATAACGGCTATGGCTACACCTTC.